What follows is one T cell receptor (beta chain) and its context. Its recognized antigen is unknown. Base qualities are missing; no much larger clone stands one base away. The data belong to a study of T cell responses to AZD1222 COVID-19 vaccine (dated by TCRdb to the early 2020s). Study-wide context: A total of 233 trial participants underwent TCR sequencing, of whom 200 to 220 received two doses of AZD1222 and some 26 received two doses of the MenACWY control vaccine. Trial participants were enrolled by age into 18-55, 56-69 and 70-plus year subgroups, with around 140, 26 and 57 TCR-sequenced participants respectively. On the study overall, not on this receptor specifically: A significant rise in spike-specific TCR breadth and depth was observed after two AZD1222 doses relative to day 0 and relative to MenACWY recipients. Participants were mostly white British and included more females than males, and it was suggested by the authors that clonal diversity may have been underestimated. No day 14 peak-response samples were available, so repertoires were characterized only after the peak T cell response. Nearly half of unique spike-specific TCRs reportedly recognized epitopes outside regions mutated in the B.1.351 and B.1.1.7 variants. Conclusions about previously exposed vaccinees are limited because only a handful of AZD1222 recipients were SARS-CoV-2 seropositive at baseline. In the small 56-69-year group, the increase in depth fell short of significance, most likely because of low power. The whole spike protein was spanned by vaccine-associated CD4 TCRs, and dominant responses were seen in regions 160-218 and 743-854.

The CDR3 regions of human TCRbeta chains were subjected to immunosequencing. The original pipeline was this. Repertoire TCRs were checked for matches against a reference library of SARS-CoV-2-specific TCRs that had been generated using the MIRA antigen-specificity platform. Breadth was defined as the fraction of unique TCRs that were SARS-CoV-2-associated, and depth was defined as the fraction of total T cells that were SARS-CoV-2-associated. Each spike-specific TCR was assigned to its reactive spike region and to a CD4 or CD8 class using the MIRA data. Log10-transformed breadth and depth values were compared by one-way ANOVA with Sidak's multiple comparisons tests. TCRdb holds this immuneACCESS table with in-frame rearrangements only. Some clones are missing; in checked studies, unresolved V genes explain under half, and the rest has no known cause. The D gene and trimming were derived from the DNA, and the V and J assignments and clone size from that table. Here the sample has tens of thousands of clones; just over 85% occur a single time. Clones ranked in the top ten supply 10% to 13% of the sample.

The time point label, read with the paper, signifies: baseline before first vaccination. The sample's treatment or condition label, in plain terms: meningococcal conjugate vaccine given as trial control. Samples from vaccinated people were obtained from the UK trials COV001 and COV002, which included a single-blind randomized controlled phase 2/3 trial of AZD1222 (ChAdOx1 nCoV-19) in healthy adults. Trial participant PBMC samples were collected at day 0 and day 28 after the second dose for TCRbeta chain sequencing. Spanning cysteine to phenylalanine, the CDR3 consists of 13 amino acids. CDR3 DNA is the only sequence kept; it has 39 bases, read in frame from the first base. CDR1 is given as MDHEN and CDR2 as SYDVKM, both from the germline V gene. The junction carries 12 bases between V and J, which are trimmed by 8 bases and 4 bases respectively.

This receptor was obtained from an adult in good health. The chain is assembled from TRBV28 and TRBJ1-5; a tentative D match to TRBD1 spans 6 bases. Specimen: peripheral blood, collected on day 0 of MenACWY control vaccination. The bases are TGTGCCAGCGAGGGGGGGCGGAATCAGCCCCAGCATTTT. The encoded protein is CASEGGRNQPQHF.